In this sample, the clone carrying this T cell receptor beta chain turned up once. A read error may account for a junction end that differs from germline. Researchers amplified the TCR beta CDR3 regions from RNA transcripts. In the first-round RT-PCR of the TCR CDR3, the HTBI primer set was used. One entry per CDR3 protein, called by TCRdb with MiXCR from the multiplex PCR reads. The data contain over 650,000 distinct CDR3 sequences, 15% to 20% of them singletons. The CDR3 loop spans 14 amino acids. Germline loops: CDR1 DFQATT, CDR2 SNEGSKA (reference sequence). This record comes from a study of T cells in Graves' hyperthyroidism and ophthalmopathy.

The gene calls are TRBV20-1 and TRBJ1-6; the D gene is possibly TRBD1 (5 bases). The sequenced sample consisted of blood. The TCR was taken from a young man with Graves' hyperthyroidism. For the CDR3, the DNA is TGCAGTGCTTCTCCCGGGACCCGTAATTCACCCCTCCGCTTT. Encoded protein: CSASPGTRNSPLRF.